This is a list of T cell receptor beta chains from one sample in a study of T cells in Graves' hyperthyroidism and ophthalmopathy. TCRdb redid the calling of the multiplex PCR reads with MiXCR, one entry per CDR3 protein. The sample has 550,000 to 800,000 distinct CDR3 sequences, over 15% seen once. The sequenced sample was blood. The receptors originated from a man aged 18 to 30 with Graves' hyperthyroidism. Both conserved end residues are part of each CDR3. D genes are given only for firm matches. Rows give clone size only sometimes, using once, few, many, or a class for an expanded clone.

CDR3 DNA: TGTGCCAGCAGTCCAACAGGGTCAACTAATGAAAAACTGTTTTTT
CDR3 protein: CASSPTGSTNEKLFF
D gene: .
J gene: TRBJ1-4
V gene: TRBV7-2
clone size: few

CDR3 DNA: TGTGCCAGCAGCCTTCTGAAGGGAGCGAACACTGAAGCTTTCTTT
CDR3 protein: CASSLLKGANTEAFF
D gene: .
J gene: TRBJ1-1
V gene: TRBV7-2
clone size: many

CDR3 DNA: TGCGCCAGCAAAACTAGCGCCGAGACCCAGTACTTC
CDR3 protein: CASKTSAETQYF
D gene: TRBD2
J gene: TRBJ2-5
V gene: TRBV10-2
clone size: many

CDR3 DNA: TGTGCCAGCAGCGGTCTAGGGACAGTCTACGAGCAGTACTTC
CDR3 protein: CASSGLGTVYEQYF
D gene: TRBD1
J gene: TRBJ2-7
V gene: TRBV5-5
clone size: .

CDR3 DNA: TGTGCCAGCAGCCCCCCCGATGGGAGCAGGTACGAGCAGTACTTC
CDR3 protein: CASSPPDGSRYEQYF
D gene: .
J gene: TRBJ2-7
V gene: TRBV3-1
clone size: few

CDR3 DNA: TGTGCCAGCAGGAAGCCATCAACTAATGAAAAACTGTTTTTT
CDR3 protein: CASRKPSTNEKLFF
D gene: .
J gene: TRBJ1-4
V gene: TRBV6-1
clone size: .

CDR3 DNA: TGTGCCAGCAGCACGGGACTAGCGGGAGGGCCGGATACGCAGTATTTT
CDR3 protein: CASSTGLAGGPDTQYF
D gene: TRBD2
J gene: TRBJ2-3
V gene: TRBV7-2
clone size: many

CDR3 DNA: TGTGCCAGCAGGGGATCGGTGTCCTACGAGCAGTACTTC
CDR3 protein: CASRGSVSYEQYF
D gene: .
J gene: TRBJ2-7
V gene: TRBV28
clone size: many

CDR3 DNA: TGTGCCATCAGTGAGAGGCAGGGAAACTACAATGAGCAGTTCTTC
CDR3 protein: CAISERQGNYNEQFF
D gene: .
J gene: TRBJ2-1
V gene: TRBV10-3
clone size: few

CDR3 DNA: TGTGCCAGCAGTTACGGGGGGCGGGGGAACTACGAGCAGTACTTC
CDR3 protein: CASSYGGRGNYEQYF
D gene: .
J gene: TRBJ2-7
V gene: TRBV6-5
clone size: .

CDR3 DNA: TGTGCCAGCAGTGAAAGCTCTAGGGGGGGAGAGACCCAGTACTTC
CDR3 protein: CASSESSRGGETQYF
D gene: .
J gene: TRBJ2-5
V gene: TRBV2
clone size: many

CDR3 DNA: TGCAGTGCGGGGGCAGGCCCTTTGAATTCACCCCTCCACTTT
CDR3 protein: CSAGAGPLNSPLHF
D gene: .
J gene: TRBJ1-6
V gene: TRBV20-1
clone size: .

CDR3 DNA: TGTGCCATCAGGGGGGCAGGGGGTAGTGGTGAAGCTTTCTTT
CDR3 protein: CAIRGAGGSGEAFF
D gene: TRBD1
J gene: TRBJ1-1
V gene: TRBV10-3
clone size: .

CDR3 DNA: TGTGCCAGCGGAATCGGGTTCCAAGAGACCCAGTACTTC
CDR3 protein: CASGIGFQETQYF
D gene: .
J gene: TRBJ2-5
V gene: TRBV7-9
clone size: many

CDR3 DNA: TGTGCCAGCAGTTTCGGGTGGGGAGCCTACGAGCAGTACTTC
CDR3 protein: CASSFGWGAYEQYF
D gene: .
J gene: TRBJ2-7
V gene: TRBV27
clone size: .

CDR3 DNA: TGTGCCAGTGCCCGGGACAGACAAGAGACCCAGTACTTC
CDR3 protein: CASARDRQETQYF
D gene: TRBD1
J gene: TRBJ2-5
V gene: TRBV19
clone size: .

CDR3 DNA: TGTGCCACCAGTGCCGAGGGTTGGACTGAAGCTTTCTTT
CDR3 protein: CATSAEGWTEAFF
D gene: .
J gene: TRBJ1-1
V gene: TRBV24-1
clone size: many

CDR3 DNA: TGTGCCAGCAGACACCGGACAGCTCTGAACACCGGGGAGCTGTTTTTT
CDR3 protein: CASRHRTALNTGELFF
D gene: .
J gene: TRBJ2-2
V gene: TRBV2
clone size: few

CDR3 DNA: TGTGCCAGCAGTTCCCGGGCAGAGGAGAATCAGCCCCAGCATTTT
CDR3 protein: CASSSRAEENQPQHF
D gene: .
J gene: TRBJ1-5
V gene: TRBV12-3/TRBV12-4
clone size: .

CDR3 DNA: TGCAGTGCTAGATTACTAGCGGGAGGGCAAAACACCGGGGAGCTGTTTTTT
CDR3 protein: CSARLLAGGQNTGELFF
D gene: TRBD2
J gene: TRBJ2-2
V gene: TRBV20-1
clone size: few

CDR3 DNA: TGTGCCAGCATCGCTGGCTTTCAAGCTTTCTTT
CDR3 protein: CASIAGFQAFF
D gene: .
J gene: TRBJ1-1
V gene: TRBV2
clone size: few

CDR3 DNA: TGTGCCAGCACCCAGGGACTAGCGAACACAGATACGCAGTATTTT
CDR3 protein: CASTQGLANTDTQYF
D gene: TRBD2
J gene: TRBJ2-3
V gene: TRBV12-3/TRBV12-4
clone size: many

CDR3 DNA: TGTGCCAGCAGCCCCGGGCGGGGGACAGGGGGTGGGAACACTGAAGCTTTCTTT
CDR3 protein: CASSPGRGTGGGNTEAFF
D gene: TRBD1
J gene: TRBJ1-1
V gene: TRBV7-9
clone size: .

CDR3 DNA: TGTGCCAGCAGTGAAGACGACCGAAACATTCAGTACTTC
CDR3 protein: CASSEDDRNIQYF
D gene: .
J gene: TRBJ2-4
V gene: TRBV6-1
clone size: few

CDR3 DNA: TGTGCCAGCAGAGAACAGGGTTCCTACGAGCAGTACTTC
CDR3 protein: CASREQGSYEQYF
D gene: .
J gene: TRBJ2-7
V gene: TRBV6-2/TRBV6-3
clone size: many

CDR3 DNA: TGCAGTGCTAGAGATTGGACTAGCGGCTCCTACAATGAGCAGTTCTTC
CDR3 protein: CSARDWTSGSYNEQFF
D gene: TRBD2
J gene: TRBJ2-1
V gene: TRBV20-1
clone size: once

CDR3 DNA: TGTGCCAGCAGACAGGGGGAGGAGGAGACCCAGTACTTC
CDR3 protein: CASRQGEEETQYF
D gene: TRBD1
J gene: TRBJ2-5
V gene: TRBV7-9
clone size: few

CDR3 DNA: TGTGCCAGTATGGGGCTTATCAGGGCCCATGGCTACACCTTC
CDR3 protein: CASMGLIRAHGYTF
D gene: .
J gene: TRBJ1-2
V gene: TRBV19
clone size: .

CDR3 DNA: TGTGCCAGCTCACCAGCCGGGCCTCTACGCAATGAGCAGTTCTTC
CDR3 protein: CASSPAGPLRNEQFF
D gene: .
J gene: TRBJ2-1
V gene: TRBV18
clone size: many

CDR3 DNA: TGCAGTACAGCGCCTAGCGGGATTACCTACGAGCAGTACTTC
CDR3 protein: CSTAPSGITYEQYF
D gene: TRBD2
J gene: TRBJ2-7
V gene: TRBV20-1
clone size: many

CDR3 DNA: TGTGCCAGCAGTGAAGGTCCCAACCTGAGCTCCTACAATGAGCAGTTCTTC
CDR3 protein: CASSEGPNLSSYNEQFF
D gene: .
J gene: TRBJ2-1
V gene: TRBV2
clone size: many